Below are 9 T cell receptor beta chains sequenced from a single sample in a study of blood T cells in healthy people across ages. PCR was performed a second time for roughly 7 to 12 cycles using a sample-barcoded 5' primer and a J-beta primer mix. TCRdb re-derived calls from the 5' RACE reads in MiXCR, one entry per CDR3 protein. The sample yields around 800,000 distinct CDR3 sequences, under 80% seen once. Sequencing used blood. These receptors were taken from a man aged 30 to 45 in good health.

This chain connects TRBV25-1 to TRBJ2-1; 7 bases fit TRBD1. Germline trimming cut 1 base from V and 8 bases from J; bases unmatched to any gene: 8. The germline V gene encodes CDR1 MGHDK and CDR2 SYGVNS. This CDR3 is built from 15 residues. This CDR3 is CASSESSGGMHEQFF. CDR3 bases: TGTGCCAGCAGTGAATCATCAGGGGGAATGCATGAGCAGTTCTTC.

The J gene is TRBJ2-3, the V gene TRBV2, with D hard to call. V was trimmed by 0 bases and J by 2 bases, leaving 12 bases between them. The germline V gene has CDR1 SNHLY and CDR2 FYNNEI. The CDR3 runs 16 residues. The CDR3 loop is CASSEAGREITDTQYF. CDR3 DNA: TGTGCCAGCAGTGAAGCGGGTAGGGAAATCACAGATACGCAGTATTTT. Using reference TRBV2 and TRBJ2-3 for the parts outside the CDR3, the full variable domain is EPEVTQTPSHQVTQMGQEVILRCVPISNHLYFYWYRQILGQKVEFLVSFYNNEISEKSEIFDDQFSVERPDGSNFTLKIRSTKLEDSAMYFCASSEAGREITDTQYFGPGTRLTVL.

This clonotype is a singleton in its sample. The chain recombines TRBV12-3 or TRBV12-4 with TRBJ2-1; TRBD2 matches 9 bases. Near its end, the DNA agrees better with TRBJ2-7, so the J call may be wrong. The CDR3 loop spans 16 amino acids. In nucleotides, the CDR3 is TGTGCCAGCAGTTTGATAGGTCTAGCGGGGTACAATGAGCAGTACTTC. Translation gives CASSLIGLAGYNEQYF.

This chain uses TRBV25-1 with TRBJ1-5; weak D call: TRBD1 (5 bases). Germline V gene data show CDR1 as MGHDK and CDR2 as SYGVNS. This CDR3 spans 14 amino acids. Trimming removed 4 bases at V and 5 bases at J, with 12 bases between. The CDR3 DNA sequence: TGTGCCAGCAGTGGTTTTCTGGGGGATCAGCCCCAGCATTTT. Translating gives CASSGFLGDQPQHF.

CDR3 residues: CASSEGVGQYEQYF. CDR3 bases: TGTGCCAGCAGCGAGGGCGTGGGGCAATACGAGCAGTACTTC. J is TRBJ2-7 and V is TRBV9; possibly TRBD1 for D (5 bases). This CDR3 has 14 residues. From germline, CDR1 is SGDLS and CDR2 YYNGEE. V dropped 3 bases and J dropped 4 bases, with 14 bases sitting between them.

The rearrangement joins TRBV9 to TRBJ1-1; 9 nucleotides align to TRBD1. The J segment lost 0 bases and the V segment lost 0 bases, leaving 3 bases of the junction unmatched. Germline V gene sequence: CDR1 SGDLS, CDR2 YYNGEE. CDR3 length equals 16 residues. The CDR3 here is CASSVERDRVNTEAFF. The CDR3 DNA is TGTGCCAGCAGCGTAGAGCGGGACAGGGTGAACACTGAAGCTTTCTTT.

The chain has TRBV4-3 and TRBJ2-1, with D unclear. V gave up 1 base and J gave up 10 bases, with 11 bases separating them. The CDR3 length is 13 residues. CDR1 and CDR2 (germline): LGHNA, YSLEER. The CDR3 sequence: CASSQAMGLEQFF. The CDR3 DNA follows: TGCGCCAGCAGCCAAGCAATGGGGTTAGAGCAGTTCTTC.

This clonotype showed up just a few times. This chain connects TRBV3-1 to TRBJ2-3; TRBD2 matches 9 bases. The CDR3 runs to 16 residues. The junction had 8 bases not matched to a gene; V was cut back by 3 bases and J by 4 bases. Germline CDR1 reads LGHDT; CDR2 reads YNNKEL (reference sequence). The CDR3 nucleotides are TGTGCCAGCAGCCAGAGGACTAGCGACCTTTCAGATACGCAGTATTTT. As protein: CASSQRTSDLSDTQYF.

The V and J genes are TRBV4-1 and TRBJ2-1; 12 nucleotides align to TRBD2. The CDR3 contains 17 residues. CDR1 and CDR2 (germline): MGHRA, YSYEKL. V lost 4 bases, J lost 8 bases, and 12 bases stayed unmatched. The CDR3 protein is CASSPTTSGGIIYEQFF. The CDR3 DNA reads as TGCGCCAGCAGCCCGACCACTAGCGGGGGGATTATTTATGAGCAGTTCTTC.